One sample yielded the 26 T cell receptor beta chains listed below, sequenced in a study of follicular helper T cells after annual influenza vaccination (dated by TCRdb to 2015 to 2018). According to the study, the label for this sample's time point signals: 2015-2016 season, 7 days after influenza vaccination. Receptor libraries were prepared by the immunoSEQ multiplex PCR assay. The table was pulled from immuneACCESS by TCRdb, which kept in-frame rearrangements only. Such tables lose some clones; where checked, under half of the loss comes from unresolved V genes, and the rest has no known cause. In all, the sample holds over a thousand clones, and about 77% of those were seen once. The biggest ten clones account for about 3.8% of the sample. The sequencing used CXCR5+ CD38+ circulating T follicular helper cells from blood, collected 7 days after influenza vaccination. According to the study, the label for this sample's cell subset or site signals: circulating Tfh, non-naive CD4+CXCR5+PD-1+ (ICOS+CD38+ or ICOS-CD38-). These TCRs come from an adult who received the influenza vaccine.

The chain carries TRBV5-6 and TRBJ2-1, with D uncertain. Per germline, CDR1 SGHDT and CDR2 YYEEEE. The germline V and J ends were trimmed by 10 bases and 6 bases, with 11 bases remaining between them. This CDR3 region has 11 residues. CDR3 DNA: TGTGCCTCCTCGGACCTCAATGAGCAGTTCTTC. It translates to CASSDLNEQFF.

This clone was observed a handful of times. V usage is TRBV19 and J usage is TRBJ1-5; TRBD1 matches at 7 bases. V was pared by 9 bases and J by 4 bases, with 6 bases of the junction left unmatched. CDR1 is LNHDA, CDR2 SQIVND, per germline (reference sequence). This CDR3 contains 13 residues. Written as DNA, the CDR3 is TGTGCCAGCAAGGACAGGAAGAATCAGCCCCAGCATTTT. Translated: CASKDRKNQPQHF.

The CDR3 region is CASRTSGVRHTQYF. The CDR3 DNA reads as TGTGCCAGCCGGACTAGCGGGGTTAGGCATACGCAGTATTTT. V usage is TRBV6-7 and J usage is TRBJ2-3; 12 nucleotides match TRBD2. TRBV6-7 is assigned to the ORF class and has an uncertain function. The CDR3 spans 14 residues. The junction had 7 bases not matched to a gene; V was cut back by 8 bases and J by 7 bases.

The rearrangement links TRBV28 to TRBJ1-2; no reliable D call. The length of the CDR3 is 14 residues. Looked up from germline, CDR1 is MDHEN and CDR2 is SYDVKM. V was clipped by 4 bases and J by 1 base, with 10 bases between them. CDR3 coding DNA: TGTGCCAGCAGTTCCGTGGGCCTTAACTATGGCTACACCTTC. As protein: CASSSVGLNYGYTF.

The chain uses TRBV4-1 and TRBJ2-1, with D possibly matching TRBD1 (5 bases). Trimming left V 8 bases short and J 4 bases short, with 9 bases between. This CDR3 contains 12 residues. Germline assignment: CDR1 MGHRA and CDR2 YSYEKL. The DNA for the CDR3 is TGCGCCAGCCAAGACAGTTACAATGAGCAGTTCTTC. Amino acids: CASQDSYNEQFF.

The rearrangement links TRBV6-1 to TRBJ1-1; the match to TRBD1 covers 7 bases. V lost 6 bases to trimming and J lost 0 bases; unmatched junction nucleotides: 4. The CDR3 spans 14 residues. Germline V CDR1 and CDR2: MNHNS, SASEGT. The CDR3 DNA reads TGTGCCAGCAGGGGGGACAGCCTGAACACTGAAGCTTTCTTT. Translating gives CASRGDSLNTEAFF.

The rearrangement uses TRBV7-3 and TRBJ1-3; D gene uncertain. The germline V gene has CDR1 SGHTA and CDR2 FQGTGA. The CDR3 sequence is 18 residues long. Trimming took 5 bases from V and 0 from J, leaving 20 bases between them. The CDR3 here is CASSPNAADGSSGNTIYF. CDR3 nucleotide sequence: TGTGCCAGCAGCCCAAATGCCGCGGACGGAAGCTCTGGAAACACCATATATTTT.

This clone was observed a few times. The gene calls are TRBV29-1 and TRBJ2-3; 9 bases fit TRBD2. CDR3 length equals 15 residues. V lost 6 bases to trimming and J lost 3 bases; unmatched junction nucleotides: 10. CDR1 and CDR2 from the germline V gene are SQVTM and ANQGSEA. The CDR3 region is CSVSGTSSGTDTQYF. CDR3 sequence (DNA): TGCAGCGTCTCCGGGACTAGCTCAGGAACAGATACGCAGTATTTT.

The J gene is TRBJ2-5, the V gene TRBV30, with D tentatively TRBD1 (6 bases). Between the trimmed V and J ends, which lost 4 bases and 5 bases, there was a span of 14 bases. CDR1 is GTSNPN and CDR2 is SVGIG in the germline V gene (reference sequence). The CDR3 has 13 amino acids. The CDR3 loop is CAWTQGPRETQYF. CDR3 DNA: TGTGCCTGGACACAGGGCCCAAGGGAGACCCAGTACTTC.

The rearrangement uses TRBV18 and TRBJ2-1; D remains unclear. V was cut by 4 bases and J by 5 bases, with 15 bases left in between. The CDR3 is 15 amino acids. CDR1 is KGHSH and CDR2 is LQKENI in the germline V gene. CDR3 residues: CASSRVRDFNNEQFF. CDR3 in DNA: TGTGCCAGCTCACGGGTCAGAGACTTCAACAATGAGCAGTTCTTC.

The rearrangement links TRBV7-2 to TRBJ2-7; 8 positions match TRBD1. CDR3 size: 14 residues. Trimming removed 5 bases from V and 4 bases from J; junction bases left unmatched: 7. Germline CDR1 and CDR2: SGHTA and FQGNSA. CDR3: CASSTGTGYYEQYF. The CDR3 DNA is TGTGCCAGCAGCACCGGGACAGGATATTACGAGCAGTACTTC.

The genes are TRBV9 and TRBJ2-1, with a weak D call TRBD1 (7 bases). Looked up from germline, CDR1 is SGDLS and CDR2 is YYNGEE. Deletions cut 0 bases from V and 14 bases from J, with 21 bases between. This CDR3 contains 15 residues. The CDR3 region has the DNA TGTGCCAGCAGCGTAGGGTCAGGGGGAGGAAGGGAAAAGTTCTTC. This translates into CASSVGSGGGREKFF.

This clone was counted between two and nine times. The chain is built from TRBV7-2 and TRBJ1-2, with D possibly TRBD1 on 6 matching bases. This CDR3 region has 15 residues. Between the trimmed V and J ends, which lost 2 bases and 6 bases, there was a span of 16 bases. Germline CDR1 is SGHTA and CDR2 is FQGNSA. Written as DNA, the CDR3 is TGTGCCAGCAGCTTAATGGGGGCCCGGGACAATGGCTACACCTTC. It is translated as CASSLMGARDNGYTF. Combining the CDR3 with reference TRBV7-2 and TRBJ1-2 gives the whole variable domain GAGVSQSPSNKVTEKGKDVELRCDPISGHTALYWYRQSLGQGLEFLIYFQGNSAPDKSGLPSDRFSAERTGGSVSTLTIQRTQQEDSAVYLCASSLMGARDNGYTFGSGTRLTVV.

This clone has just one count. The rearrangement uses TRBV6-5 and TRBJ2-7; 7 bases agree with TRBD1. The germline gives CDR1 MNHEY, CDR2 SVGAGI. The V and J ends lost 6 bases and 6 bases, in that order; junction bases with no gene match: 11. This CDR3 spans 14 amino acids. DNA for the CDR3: TGTGCCAGCAGCCGGAGCTACAGGGGCGGCGAGCAGTACTTC. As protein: CASSRSYRGGEQYF.

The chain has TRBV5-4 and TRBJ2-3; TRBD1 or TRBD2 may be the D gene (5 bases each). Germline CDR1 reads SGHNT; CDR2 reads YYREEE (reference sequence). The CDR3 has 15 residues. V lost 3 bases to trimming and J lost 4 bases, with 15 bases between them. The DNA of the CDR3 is TGTGCCAGCAGCTCCCGAGGGGCCCTTGCAGATACGCAGTATTTT. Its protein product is CASSSRGALADTQYF.

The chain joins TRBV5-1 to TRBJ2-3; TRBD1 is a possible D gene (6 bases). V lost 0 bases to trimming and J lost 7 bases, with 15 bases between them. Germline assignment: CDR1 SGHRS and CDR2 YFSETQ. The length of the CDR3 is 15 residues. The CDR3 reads CASSLEATGTYTQYF. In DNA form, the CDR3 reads TGCGCCAGCAGCTTGGAGGCCACGGGGACATATACGCAGTATTTT.

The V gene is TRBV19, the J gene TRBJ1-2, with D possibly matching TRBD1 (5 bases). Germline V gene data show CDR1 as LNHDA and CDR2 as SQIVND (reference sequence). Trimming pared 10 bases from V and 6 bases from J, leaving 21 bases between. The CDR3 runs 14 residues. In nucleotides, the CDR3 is TGTGCCACCTCCCTCAGGGCGCAGGTTGATGGCTACACCTTC. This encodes CATSLRAQVDGYTF.

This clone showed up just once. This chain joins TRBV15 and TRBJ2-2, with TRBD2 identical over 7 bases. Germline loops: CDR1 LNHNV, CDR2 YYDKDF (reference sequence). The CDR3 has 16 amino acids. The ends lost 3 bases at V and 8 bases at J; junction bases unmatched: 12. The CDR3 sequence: CATSRGGTTLSGELFF. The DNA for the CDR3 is TGTGCCACCAGCAGGGGTGGGACTACTCTTTCGGGGGAGCTGTTTTTT.

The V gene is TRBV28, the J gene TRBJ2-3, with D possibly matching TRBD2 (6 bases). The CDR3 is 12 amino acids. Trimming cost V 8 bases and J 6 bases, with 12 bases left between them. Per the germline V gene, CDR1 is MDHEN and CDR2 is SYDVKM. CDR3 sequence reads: CASGGTADTQYF. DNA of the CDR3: TGTGCCAGCGGAGGGACTGCGGATACGCAGTATTTT.

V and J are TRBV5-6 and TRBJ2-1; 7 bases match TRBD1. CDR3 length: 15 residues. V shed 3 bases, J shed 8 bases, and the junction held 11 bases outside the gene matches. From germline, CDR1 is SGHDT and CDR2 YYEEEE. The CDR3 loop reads CASSSREGAKYEQFF. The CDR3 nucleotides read TGTGCCAGCAGCTCGAGAGAGGGGGCGAAGTATGAGCAGTTCTTC.

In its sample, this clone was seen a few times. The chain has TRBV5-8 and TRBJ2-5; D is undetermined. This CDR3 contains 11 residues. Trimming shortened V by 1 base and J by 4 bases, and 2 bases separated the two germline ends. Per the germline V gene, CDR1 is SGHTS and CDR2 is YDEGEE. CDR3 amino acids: CASSLRETQYF. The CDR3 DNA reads TGTGCCAGCAGCTTGAGAGAGACCCAGTACTTC.

The CDR3 nucleotides read TGTGCCAGCAGCTTAGTTAGGGGTAATGAAAAACTGTTTTTT. Amino acids: CASSLVRGNEKLFF. V is TRBV7-2 and J is TRBJ1-4; tentatively, D is TRBD1 (5 bases). V was pared by 1 base and J by 4 bases, with 7 bases between. Germline-derived CDR1 and CDR2 are SGHTA and FQGNSA. The CDR3 runs 14 residues.

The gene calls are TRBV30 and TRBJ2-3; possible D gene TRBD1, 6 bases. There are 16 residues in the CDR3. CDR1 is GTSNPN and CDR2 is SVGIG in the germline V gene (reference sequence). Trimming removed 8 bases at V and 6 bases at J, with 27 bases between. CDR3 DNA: TGTGCCCGAATGATGGGGACCCCACAGGGAGCGGATACGCAGTATTTT. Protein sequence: CARMMGTPQGADTQYF.

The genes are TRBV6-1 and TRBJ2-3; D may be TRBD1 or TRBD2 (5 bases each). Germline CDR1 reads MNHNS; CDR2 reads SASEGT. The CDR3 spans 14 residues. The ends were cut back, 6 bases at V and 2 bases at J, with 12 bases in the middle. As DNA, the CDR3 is TGTGCCAGCAGGGGGGATCAAGCCACAGATACGCAGTATTTT. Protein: CASRGDQATDTQYF.

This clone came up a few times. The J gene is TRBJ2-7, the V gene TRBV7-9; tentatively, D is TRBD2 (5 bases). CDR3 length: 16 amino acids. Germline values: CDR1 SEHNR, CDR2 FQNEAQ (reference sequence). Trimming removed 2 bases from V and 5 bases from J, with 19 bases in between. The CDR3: CASSLSTAGDIHEQYF. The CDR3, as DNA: TGTGCCAGCAGCTTATCAACGGCCGGGGATATCCACGAGCAGTACTTC.

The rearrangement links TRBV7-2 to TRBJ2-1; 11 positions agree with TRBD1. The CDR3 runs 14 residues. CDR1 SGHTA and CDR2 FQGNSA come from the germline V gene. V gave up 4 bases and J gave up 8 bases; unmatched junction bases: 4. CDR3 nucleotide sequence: TGTGCCAGCAGCTCCGGACAGGGGGCGGATGAGCAGTTCTTC. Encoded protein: CASSSGQGADEQFF.